Listed below are T cell receptor beta chains from one sample, sequenced in a study of radiation and T cells in renal cell carcinoma. TCRdb keeps only in-frame clones here, not all; method: immunoSEQ multiplex PCR. The sample has 150,000 to 160,000 clones, roughly 86% seen once. The starting material was blood, obtained from a patient whose treatment included radiotherapy and nephrectomy. The origin of the receptors is a woman in her forties or fifties with renal cell carcinoma. The CDR3 runs from the conserved cysteine through the conserved F or W. D genes are given only for firm matches. Not all rows give a size; the values are once, few, many and, for expanded clones, a class.

d_call j_call v_call clone_size cdr3_aa cdr3_nt
. TRBJ1-5 TRBV12-5 . CASGPGGGRNQPQHF TGTGCTAGTGGCCCCGGGGGGGGTAGGAATCAGCCCCAGCATTTT
. TRBJ1-4 TRBV4-1 . CASSQDPNEKLFF TGCGCCAGCAGCCAAGACCCTAATGAAAAACTGTTTTTT
. TRBJ1-1 TRBV6-5 . CASRLQGTGTEAFF TGTGCCAGCAGGTTACAGGGTACGGGGACTGAAGCTTTCTTT
. TRBJ2-5 TRBV5-6 . CASSLGGAAETQYF TGTGCCAGCAGCTTAGGGGGGGCAGCGGAGACCCAGTACTTC
. TRBJ2-7 TRBV15 . CATSRDVGWGRNEQYF TGTGCCACCAGCAGAGATGTGGGCTGGGGGCGCAACGAGCAGTACTTC
TRBD1 TRBJ2-7 TRBV10-3 . CAISDSYPGGSSYEQYF TGTGCCATCAGTGACTCATACCCAGGGGGTAGCTCCTACGAGCAGTACTTC
. TRBJ2-5 TRBV15 . CATSRHPTGRETQYF TGTGCCACCAGCAGACACCCGACAGGACGGGAGACCCAGTACTTC
. TRBJ2-7 TRBV6-5 few CASSLGGSSYEQYF TGTGCCAGCAGTTTAGGGGGGTCCTCCTACGAGCAGTACTTC
. TRBJ1-5 TRBV7-2 . CASSLGGAETQPQHF TGTGCCAGCAGCTTAGGTGGCGCCGAAACTCAGCCCCAGCATTTT
. TRBJ1-2 TRBV23-1 . CASRVRGVRYGYTF TGCGCCAGCAGAGTGAGAGGGGTCAGATATGGCTACACCTTC
. TRBJ2-2 TRBV9 few CASSVGPQNTGELFF TGTGCCAGCAGCGTAGGGCCACAAAACACCGGGGAGCTGTTTTTT
. TRBJ2-3 TRBV5-6 . CASSPRLDTQYF TGTGCCAGCAGCCCTCGACTAGATACGCAGTATTTT
. TRBJ2-7 TRBV5-1 . CASSFSSEQYF TGCGCCAGCAGCTTTTCTTCCGAGCAGTACTTC
. TRBJ1-1 TRBV5-8 . CASSSQPGYHSREAFF TGTGCCAGCAGCTCGCAACCAGGGTACCACTCTAGGGAAGCTTTCTTT
TRBD1 TRBJ1-4 TRBV4-1 . CASSHGKDRVGEKLFF TGCGCCAGCAGCCATGGAAAAGACAGGGTTGGAGAAAAACTGTTTTTT
. TRBJ2-5 TRBV7-8 . CASSPRQHETQYF TGTGCCAGCAGCCCCCGACAGCACGAGACCCAGTACTTC
. TRBJ2-3 TRBV9 . CASSKRTSTDTQYF TGTGCCAGCAGCAAACGGACTAGCACAGATACGCAGTATTTT
TRBD1 TRBJ2-7 TRBV5-6 once CASIVSRGLSTYEQYF TGTGCCAGTATCGTGAGCAGGGGGCTCTCGACCTACGAGCAGTACTTC
TRBD1 TRBJ2-1 TRBV2 . CASSEGDRGYNEQFF TGTGCCAGCAGTGAGGGGGACAGGGGCTACAATGAGCAGTTCTTC
TRBD1 TRBJ2-3 TRBV5-1 . CASSLEGDRHTDTQYF TGCGCCAGCAGCTTGGAAGGGGACAGGCACACAGATACGCAGTATTTT
TRBD2 TRBJ2-1 TRBV9 . CASSPTSDAYNEQFF TGTGCCAGCAGCCCCACTAGCGACGCCTACAATGAGCAGTTCTTC
. TRBJ2-7 TRBV4-1 . CASSQGPGQNYEQYF TGCGCCAGCAGCCAAGGGCCGGGACAAAACTACGAGCAGTACTTC
. TRBJ2-1 TRBV11-2 . CASSFSGVSSYNEQFF TGTGCCAGCAGCTTTTCGGGCGTTAGCTCCTACAATGAGCAGTTCTTC
. TRBJ2-5 TRBV5-1 . CASSTQLGQETQYF TGCGCCAGCAGCACCCAGCTGGGGCAAGAGACCCAGTACTTC
. TRBJ1-6 TRBV7-2 . CASSLNNSPLHF TGTGCCAGCAGCTTGAATAATTCACCCCTCCACTTT
. TRBJ1-2 TRBV6-5 once CASSVDSNYGYTF TGTGCCAGCAGTGTTGACAGTAACTATGGCTACACCTTC
. TRBJ2-3 TRBV9 . CASSVVIRDSTQYF TGTGCCAGCAGCGTAGTGATTAGGGATAGTACGCAGTATTTT
. TRBJ1-4 TRBV5-1 . CASSLAGGPTNEKLFF TGCGCCAGCAGCTTGGCCGGTGGGCCAACTAATGAAAAACTGTTTTTT
TRBD2 TRBJ2-5 TRBV9 . CASSPRTSGGQETQYF TGTGCCAGCAGCCCAAGGACTAGCGGGGGACAAGAGACCCAGTACTTC
. TRBJ1-4 TRBV2 . CASSQALSTNEKLFF TGTGCCAGCAGTCAGGCCCTCTCAACTAATGAAAAACTGTTTTTT
. TRBJ1-2 TRBV7-9 . CASSPDGDYGYTF TGTGCCAGCAGCCCGGACGGAGACTATGGCTACACCTTC
TRBD1 TRBJ2-2 TRBV5-1 . CASSHGTVNTGELFF TGCGCCAGCAGCCATGGGACAGTGAACACCGGGGAGCTGTTTTTT
. TRBJ2-3 TRBV12-5 . CASGLFRTFSSTDTQYF TGTGCTAGTGGTTTGTTCCGGACTTTCTCTAGCACAGATACGCAGTATTTT
TRBD1 TRBJ1-5 TRBV11-2 . CASSQGQTNQPQHF TGTGCCAGCAGCCAGGGACAGACCAATCAGCCCCAGCATTTT
TRBD2 TRBJ2-1 TRBV4-3 . CASSQGAGVSYNEQFF TGCGCCAGCAGCCAAGGGGCGGGGGTTTCCTACAATGAGCAGTTCTTC
TRBD1 TRBJ2-1 TRBV6-6 . CASSHPSGTGRNEQFF TGTGCCAGCAGCCATCCCTCCGGGACAGGGAGAAATGAGCAGTTCTTC
TRBD1 TRBJ1-2 TRBV9 once CASSTRQGAYGYTF TGTGCCAGCAGCACCCGACAGGGCGCCTATGGCTACACCTTC
. TRBJ2-7 TRBV30 . CAWSGAEGQPEQYF TGTGCCTGGAGCGGAGCGGAAGGGCAGCCCGAGCAGTACTTC
. TRBJ1-5 TRBV2 . CASSDRRGAAQPQHF TGTGCCAGCAGTGACAGGCGGGGGGCCGCTCAGCCCCAGCATTTT
. TRBJ1-3 TRBV7-9 once CASSLSYSGNTIYF TGTGCCAGCAGCTTATCCTACTCTGGAAACACCATATATTTT
. TRBJ1-2 TRBV25-1 . CASSEYGRNYGYTF TGTGCCAGCAGTGAATATGGTCGAAACTATGGCTACACCTTC
. TRBJ2-7 TRBV28 few CASSLKIYEQYF TGTGCCAGCAGTCTAAAGATCTACGAGCAGTACTTC
. TRBJ1-1 TRBV11-1 . CASSLAGRRFEAFF TGTGCCAGCAGCTTAGCGGGGAGAAGGTTTGAAGCTTTCTTT
TRBD1 TRBJ2-3 TRBV10-3 . CAISPTGGTDTQYF TGTGCCATCAGCCCGACAGGGGGGACAGATACGCAGTATTTT
. TRBJ1-2 TRBV4-3 . CASSNRANYGYTF TGCGCCAGCAGTAACAGGGCTAACTATGGCTACACCTTC
. TRBJ1-5 TRBV19 . CASRGQTGPLNQPQHF TGTGCCAGTAGAGGTCAGACAGGTCCCCTGAATCAGCCCCAGCATTTT
. TRBJ1-2 TRBV7-9 . CASSLRAGNYGYTF TGTGCCAGCAGCTTAAGGGCCGGGAACTATGGCTACACCTTC
. TRBJ1-2 TRBV2 . CASIRQEYGYTF TGTGCCAGCATTCGACAGGAGTATGGCTACACCTTC
TRBD1 TRBJ2-5 TRBV19 . CASSNRGQETQYF TGTGCCAGTAGTAACAGGGGTCAAGAGACCCAGTACTTC
TRBD1 TRBJ2-7 TRBV30 . CAWSEGAGYEQYF TGTGCCTGGAGTGAGGGGGCAGGGTACGAGCAGTACTTC
. TRBJ2-5 TRBV30 . CAWRRRALETQYF TGTGCCTGGAGACGCCGGGCTTTAGAGACCCAGTACTTC
TRBD2 TRBJ2-7 TRBV11-3 . CASSFAGGREQYF TGTGCCAGCAGCTTCGCGGGGGGCCGCGAGCAGTACTTC
. TRBJ2-5 TRBV5-4 . CASSLLETQYF TGTGCCAGCAGCTTGTTGGAGACCCAGTACTTC
. TRBJ1-3 TRBV14 few CASSQRGVGNTIYF TGTGCCAGCAGCCAGAGGGGGGTCGGAAACACCATATATTTT
. TRBJ1-2 TRBV6-5 . CASSSGSRDGYTF TGTGCCAGCAGTTCCGGGTCCAGAGATGGCTACACCTTC
. TRBJ1-2 TRBV6-1 . CASSESGARDYGYTF TGTGCCAGCAGTGAATCAGGGGCGCGGGACTATGGCTACACCTTC